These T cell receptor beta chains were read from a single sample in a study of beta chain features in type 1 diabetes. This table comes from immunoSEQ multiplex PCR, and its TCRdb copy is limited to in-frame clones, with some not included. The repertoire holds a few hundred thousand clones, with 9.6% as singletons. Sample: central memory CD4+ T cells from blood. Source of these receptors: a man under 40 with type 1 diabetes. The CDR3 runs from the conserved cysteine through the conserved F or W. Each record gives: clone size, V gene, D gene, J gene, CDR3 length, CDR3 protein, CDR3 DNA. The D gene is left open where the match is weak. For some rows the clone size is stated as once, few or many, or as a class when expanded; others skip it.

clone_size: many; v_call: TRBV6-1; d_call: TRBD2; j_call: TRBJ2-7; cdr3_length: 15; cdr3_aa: CASREDLAGGNEQYF; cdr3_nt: TGTGCCAGCAGGGAAGACCTAGCGGGAGGTAACGAGCAGTACTTC
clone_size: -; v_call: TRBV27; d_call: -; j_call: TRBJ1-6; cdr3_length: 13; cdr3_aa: CASSFATNSPLHF; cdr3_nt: TGTGCCAGCAGTTTTGCGACCAATTCACCCCTCCACTTT
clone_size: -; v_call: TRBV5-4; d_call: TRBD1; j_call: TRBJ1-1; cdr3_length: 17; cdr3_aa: CASSETGTGRHRTEAFF; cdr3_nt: TGTGCCAGCAGCGAAACCGGGACAGGGCGGCATCGTACTGAAGCTTTCTTT
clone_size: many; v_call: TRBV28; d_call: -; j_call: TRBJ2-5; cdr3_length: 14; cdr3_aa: CASISYGLGETQYF; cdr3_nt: TGTGCCAGCATATCGTACGGGCTGGGGGAGACCCAGTACTTC
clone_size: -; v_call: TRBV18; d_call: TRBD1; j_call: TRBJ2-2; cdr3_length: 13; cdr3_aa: CASSGQGSGELFF; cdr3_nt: TGTGCCAGCTCGGGACAGGGGTCCGGGGAGCTGTTTTTT
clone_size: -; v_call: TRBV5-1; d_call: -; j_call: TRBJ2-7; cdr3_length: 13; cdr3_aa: CASSPGARHEQYF; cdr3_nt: TGCGCCAGCAGTCCCGGGGCCCGGCACGAGCAGTACTTC
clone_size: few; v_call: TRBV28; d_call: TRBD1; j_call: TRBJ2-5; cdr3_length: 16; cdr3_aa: CASSLRYRGRQETQYF; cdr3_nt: TGTGCCAGCAGTTTAAGATACAGGGGGCGACAAGAGACCCAGTACTTC
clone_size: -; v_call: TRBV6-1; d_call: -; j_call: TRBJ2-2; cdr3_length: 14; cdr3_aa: CASIQGRSTGELFF; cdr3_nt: TGTGCCAGCATACAGGGGAGGAGCACCGGGGAGCTGTTTTTT
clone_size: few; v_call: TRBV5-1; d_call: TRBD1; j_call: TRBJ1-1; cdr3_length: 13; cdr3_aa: CASSPGGHTEAFF; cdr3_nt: TGCGCCAGCAGCCCAGGGGGTCACACTGAAGCTTTCTTT
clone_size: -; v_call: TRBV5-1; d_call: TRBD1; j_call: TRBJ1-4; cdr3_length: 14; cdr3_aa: CASSPGQGREKLFF; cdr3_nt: TGCGCCAGCAGCCCTGGACAGGGTCGGGAAAAACTGTTTTTT
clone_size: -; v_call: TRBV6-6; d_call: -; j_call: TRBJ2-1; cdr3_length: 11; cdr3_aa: CASSLIDEQFF; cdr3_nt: TGTGCCAGCAGTTTGATAGATGAGCAGTTCTTC
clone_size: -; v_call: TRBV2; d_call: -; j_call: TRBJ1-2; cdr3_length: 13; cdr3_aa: CASSGGAGYGYTF; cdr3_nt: TGTGCCAGCAGTGGGGGGGCTGGCTATGGCTACACCTTC
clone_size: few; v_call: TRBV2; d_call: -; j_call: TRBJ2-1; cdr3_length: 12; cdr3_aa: CASSYTDIEQFF; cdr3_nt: TGTGCCAGCAGTTACACCGACATTGAGCAGTTCTTC
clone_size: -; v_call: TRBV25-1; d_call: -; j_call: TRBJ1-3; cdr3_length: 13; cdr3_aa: CASSVHSGNTIYF; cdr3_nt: TGTGCCAGCAGTGTCCACAGTGGAAACACCATATATTTT
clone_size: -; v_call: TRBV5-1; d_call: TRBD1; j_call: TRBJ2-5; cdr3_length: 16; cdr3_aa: CASSLGTQAGGETQYF; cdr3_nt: TGCGCCAGCAGCTTGGGGACTCAGGCAGGGGGAGAGACCCAGTACTTC